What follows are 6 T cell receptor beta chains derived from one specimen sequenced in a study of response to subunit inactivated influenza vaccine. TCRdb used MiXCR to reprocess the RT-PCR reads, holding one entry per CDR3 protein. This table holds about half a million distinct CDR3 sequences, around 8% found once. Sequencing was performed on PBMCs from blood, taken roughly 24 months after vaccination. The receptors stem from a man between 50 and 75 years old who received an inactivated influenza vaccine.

The CDR3 nucleotides read TGTGCCAGCAGCCCCAAATGGGGAAGCACAGATACGCAGTATTTT. Amino acids: CASSPKWGSTDTQYF. This sequence joins TRBV11-2 and TRBJ2-3; D is undetermined. The V end was cut by 5 bases, the J end by 0 bases, with 12 bases between. CDR1 SGHAT and CDR2 FQNNGV come from the germline V gene. The CDR3 consists of 15 residues.

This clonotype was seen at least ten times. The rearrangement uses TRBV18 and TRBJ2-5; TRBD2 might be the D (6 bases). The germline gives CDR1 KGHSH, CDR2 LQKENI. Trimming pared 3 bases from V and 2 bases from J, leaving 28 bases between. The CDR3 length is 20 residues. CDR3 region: CASSPLIVGGGSGRQETQYF. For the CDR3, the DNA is TGTGCCAGCTCACCGCTCATCGTGGGGGGAGGAAGCGGGCGTCAAGAGACCCAGTACTTC.

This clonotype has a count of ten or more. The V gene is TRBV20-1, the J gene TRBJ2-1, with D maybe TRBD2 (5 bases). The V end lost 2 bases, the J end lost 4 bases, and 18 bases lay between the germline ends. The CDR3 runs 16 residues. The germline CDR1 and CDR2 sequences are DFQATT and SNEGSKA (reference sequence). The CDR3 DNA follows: TGCAGTGCTAGATCCCCCGGCGGGCTCGGGTACAATGAGCAGTTCTTC. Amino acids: CSARSPGGLGYNEQFF.

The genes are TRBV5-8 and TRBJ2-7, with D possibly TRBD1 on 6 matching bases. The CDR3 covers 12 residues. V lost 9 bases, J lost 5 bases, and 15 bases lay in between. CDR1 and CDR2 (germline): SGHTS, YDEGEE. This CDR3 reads CATKYRVDEQYF. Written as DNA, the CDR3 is TGTGCCACCAAGTACAGGGTTGACGAGCAGTACTTC.

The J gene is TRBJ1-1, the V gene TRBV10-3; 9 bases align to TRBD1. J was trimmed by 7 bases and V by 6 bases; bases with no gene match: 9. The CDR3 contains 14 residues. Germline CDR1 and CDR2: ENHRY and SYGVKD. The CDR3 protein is CAIRKGQGMSEAFF. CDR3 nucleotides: TGTGCCATCAGGAAGGGACAGGGAATGAGTGAAGCTTTCTTT.

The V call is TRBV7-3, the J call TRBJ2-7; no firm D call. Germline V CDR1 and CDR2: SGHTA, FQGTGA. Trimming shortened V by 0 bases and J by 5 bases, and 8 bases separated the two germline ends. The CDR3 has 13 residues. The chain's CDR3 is CASSLTKKDEQYF. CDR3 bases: TGTGCCAGCAGCTTAACGAAGAAGGACGAGCAGTACTTC.